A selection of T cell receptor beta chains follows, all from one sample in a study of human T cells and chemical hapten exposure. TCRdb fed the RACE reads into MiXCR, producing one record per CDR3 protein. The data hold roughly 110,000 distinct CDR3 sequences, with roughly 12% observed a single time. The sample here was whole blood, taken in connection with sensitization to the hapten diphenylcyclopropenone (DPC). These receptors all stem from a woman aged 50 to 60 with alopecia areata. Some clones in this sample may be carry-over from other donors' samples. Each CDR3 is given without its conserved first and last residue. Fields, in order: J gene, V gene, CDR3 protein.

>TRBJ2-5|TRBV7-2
ASSQSGAQETQY
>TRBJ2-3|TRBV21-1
ASSKEPEPRTDTQY
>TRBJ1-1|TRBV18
ASSPPISGFETEAF
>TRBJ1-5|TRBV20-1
SALAWTEPNQPQH
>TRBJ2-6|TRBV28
ASSLTRVLLSGANVLT
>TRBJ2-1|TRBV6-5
ASSSVTSGSWDEQF
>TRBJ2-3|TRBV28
ASTPLMGGATDTQY
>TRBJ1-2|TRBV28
ASSSLAGLYGYT
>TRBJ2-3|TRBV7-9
ASSFGRFADTQY
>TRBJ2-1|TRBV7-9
ASSSSGRLYNEQF
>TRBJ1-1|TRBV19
ASRSGRGSNTEAF
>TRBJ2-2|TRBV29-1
SVTLYLAGELF
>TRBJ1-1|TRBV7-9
ASSLGQGEAF
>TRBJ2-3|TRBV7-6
ASSLSSPDTQY
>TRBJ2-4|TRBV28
ASTDRGSYIQY
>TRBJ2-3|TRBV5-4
ASSWGRLAPSTDTQY
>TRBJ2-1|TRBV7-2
ASSLGGLGEF
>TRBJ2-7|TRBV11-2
ASSPYYEQY